The present T cell receptor beta chain was sequenced within a study of T cells expressing NK-cell markers. Study results and limitations: Five or six donors showed dominant NKG2C+ clonotypes comprising about 1.0-8% of their CD8+ T cells.

As regards this clonotype: Its target is not known.

Germline V lookup: CDR1 SGHTA, CDR2 FQGTGA. This CDR3 has 14 residues. No DNA is given; TCRdb re-called the 5' RACE reads and lists each CDR3 protein once. Its clone listing holds about 460,000 distinct CDR3 sequences. This TCR was sampled from a woman aged 50 to 60 in good health. The rearrangement uses TRBV7-3 and TRBJ2-7; as DNA is missing, the TRBD1 call by TCRdb cannot be tested. The sequencing input was blood T cells: a sorted CD56 or NKG2C T cell subset, CD4+ or CD8+ T cells, or bulk PBMC T cells (not recorded which). Here the CDR3 reads CASSPGQHQGKQYF.